This T cell receptor beta chain was captured in a study of glioma-infiltrating T cells after dendritic cell vaccination. Study in general: Monocyte-derived dendritic cells, cultured approximately seven days with IL-4 and GM-CSF, were pulsed with autologous tumor lysate.

Germline CDR1 and CDR2: SGHRS and YFSETQ. The V gene end was trimmed by 4 bases and the J gene end by 7 bases; junction bases not matched to a gene: 6. The CDR3 is made up of 14 amino acids. On this clone itself: The antigen remains unidentified.

Generated by immunoSEQ multiplex PCR, the TCRdb table keeps only in-frame clones and is missing some. The data show over 75,000 clones, 70% to 90% seen once. Study findings and constraints: Survival was not directly related to TCR clonality in these patients.

Described time point: after dendritic cell vaccination, including at tumor progression/relapse. The V gene is TRBV5-1, the J gene TRBJ2-2; 8 nucleotides match TRBD2. This TCR derives from a human donor with glioblastoma. The sample here was blood, taken after dendritic cell vaccination. The CDR3 region is CASSDGGAGGELFF. The CDR3 bases are TGCGCCAGCAGCGACGGGGGGGCCGGCGGGGAGCTGTTTTTT.